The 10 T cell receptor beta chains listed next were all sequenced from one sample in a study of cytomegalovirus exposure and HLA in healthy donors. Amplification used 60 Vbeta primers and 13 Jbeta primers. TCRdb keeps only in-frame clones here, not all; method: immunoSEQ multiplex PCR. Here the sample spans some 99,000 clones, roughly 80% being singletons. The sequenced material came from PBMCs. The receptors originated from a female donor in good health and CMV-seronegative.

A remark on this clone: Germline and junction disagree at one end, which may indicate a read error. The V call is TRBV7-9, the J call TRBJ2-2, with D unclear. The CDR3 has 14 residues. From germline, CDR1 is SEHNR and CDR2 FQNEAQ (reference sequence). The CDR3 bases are TGTTCCAGCCGCTTTACGGGTTTGGCCGGGGAGCTGTTTTTT. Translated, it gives CSSRFTGLAGELFF.

The CDR3 DNA reads as TGTGCCACCAGCAGAGGGGACGGGAGCTCCTACGAGCAGTACTTC. This encodes CATSRGDGSSYEQYF. The V and J genes are TRBV15 and TRBJ2-7; D might be TRBD2 (6 bases). This CDR3 is built from 15 residues. Germline V gene data show CDR1 as LNHNV and CDR2 as YYDKDF (reference sequence). V gave up 1 base and J gave up 0 bases, with 10 bases separating them.

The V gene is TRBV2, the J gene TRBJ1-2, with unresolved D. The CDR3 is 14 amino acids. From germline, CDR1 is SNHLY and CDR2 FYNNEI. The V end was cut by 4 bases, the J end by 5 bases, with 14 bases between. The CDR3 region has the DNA TGTGCCAGCAGTGCCGGGGTGTATGGTTATGGCTACACCTTC. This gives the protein CASSAGVYGYGYTF.

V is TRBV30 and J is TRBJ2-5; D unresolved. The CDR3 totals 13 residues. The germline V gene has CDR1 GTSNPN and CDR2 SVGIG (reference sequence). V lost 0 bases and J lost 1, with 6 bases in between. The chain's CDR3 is CAWSVSSQETQYF. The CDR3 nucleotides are TGTGCCTGGAGTGTATCGTCCCAAGAGACCCAGTACTTC.

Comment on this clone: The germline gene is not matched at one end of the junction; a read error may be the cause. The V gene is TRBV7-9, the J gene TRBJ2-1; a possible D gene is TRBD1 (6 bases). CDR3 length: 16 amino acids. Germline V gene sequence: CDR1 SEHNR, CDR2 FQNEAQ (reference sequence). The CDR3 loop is CSSSPQGSRGGSEQFF. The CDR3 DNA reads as TGTTCCAGCAGCCCCCAGGGGAGTCGTGGGGGAAGTGAGCAGTTCTTC.

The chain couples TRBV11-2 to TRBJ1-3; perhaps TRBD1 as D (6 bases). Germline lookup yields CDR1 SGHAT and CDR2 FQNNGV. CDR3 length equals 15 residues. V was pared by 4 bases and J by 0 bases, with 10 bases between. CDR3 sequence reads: CASSSGAFSGNTIYF. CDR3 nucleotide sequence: TGTGCCAGCAGCTCAGGGGCCTTCTCTGGAAACACCATATATTTT.

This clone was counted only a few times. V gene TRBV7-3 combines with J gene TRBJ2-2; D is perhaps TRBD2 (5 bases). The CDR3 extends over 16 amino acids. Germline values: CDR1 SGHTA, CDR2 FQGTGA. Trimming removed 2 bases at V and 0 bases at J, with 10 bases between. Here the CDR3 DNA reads TGTGCCAGCAGCTTACGGGATAGGTCGAACACCGGGGAGCTGTTTTTT. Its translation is CASSLRDRSNTGELFF.

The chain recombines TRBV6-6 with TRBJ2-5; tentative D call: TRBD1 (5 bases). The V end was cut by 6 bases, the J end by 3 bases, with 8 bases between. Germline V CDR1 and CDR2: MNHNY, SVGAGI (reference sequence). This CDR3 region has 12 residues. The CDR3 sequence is CASREGEETQYF. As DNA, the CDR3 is TGTGCCAGCAGGGAAGGGGAAGAGACCCAGTACTTC.

The CDR3 nucleotides are TGTGCCAGCAGCTTATGGCGGGACACCGGGGAGCTGTTTTTT. As protein: CASSLWRDTGELFF. This rearrangement joins TRBV11-2 to TRBJ2-2, with D perhaps TRBD2 (5 bases). V gave up 2 bases and J gave up 3 bases, with 7 bases separating them. This CDR3 is built from 14 residues. Germline V CDR1 and CDR2: SGHAT, FQNNGV.

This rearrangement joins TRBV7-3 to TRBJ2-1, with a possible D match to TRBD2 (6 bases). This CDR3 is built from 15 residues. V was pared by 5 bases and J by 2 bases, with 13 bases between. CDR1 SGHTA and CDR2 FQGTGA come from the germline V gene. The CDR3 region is CASSRRAEAYNEQFF. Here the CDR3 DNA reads TGTGCCAGCAGCCGGAGGGCCGAAGCCTACAATGAGCAGTTCTTC.